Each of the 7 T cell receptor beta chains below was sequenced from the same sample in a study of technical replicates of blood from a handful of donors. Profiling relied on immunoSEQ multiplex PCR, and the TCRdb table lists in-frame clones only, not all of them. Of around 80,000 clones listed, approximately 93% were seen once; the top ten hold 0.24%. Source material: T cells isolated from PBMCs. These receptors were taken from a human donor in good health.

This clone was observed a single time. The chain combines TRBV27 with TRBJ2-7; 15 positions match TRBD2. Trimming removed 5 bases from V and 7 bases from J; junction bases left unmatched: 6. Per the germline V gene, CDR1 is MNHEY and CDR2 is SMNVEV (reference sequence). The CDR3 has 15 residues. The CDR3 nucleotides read TGTGCCAGCAGTCCGGGACTAGCGGGAGGTGGGGAGCAGTACTTC. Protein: CASSPGLAGGGEQYF.

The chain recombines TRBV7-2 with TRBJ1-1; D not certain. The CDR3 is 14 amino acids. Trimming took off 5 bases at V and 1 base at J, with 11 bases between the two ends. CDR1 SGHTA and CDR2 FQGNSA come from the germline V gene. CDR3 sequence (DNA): TGTGCCAGCAGCGAGCACAGCCCGAACACTGAAGCTTTCTTT. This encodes CASSEHSPNTEAFF.

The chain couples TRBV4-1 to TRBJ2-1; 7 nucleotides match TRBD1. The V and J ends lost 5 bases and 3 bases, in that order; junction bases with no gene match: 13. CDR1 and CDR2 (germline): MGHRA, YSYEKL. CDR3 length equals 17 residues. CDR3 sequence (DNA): TGCGCCAGCAGCTCAAGTGGGACAGAAGCAGTCTACAATGAGCAGTTCTTC. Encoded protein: CASSSSGTEAVYNEQFF.

CDR3 sequence (DNA): TGTGCCAGCAGCCCACTAGCGGGAGGGCCGTGGACCGGGGAGCTGTTTTTT. This gives the protein CASSPLAGGPWTGELFF. The chain uses TRBV5-8 and TRBJ2-2, with 13 bases matching TRBD2. CDR3 size: 17 residues. Trimming at V came to 4 bases and at J to 5 bases, leaving 8 bases not matched to a gene. Germline-derived CDR1 and CDR2 are SGHTS and YDEGEE.

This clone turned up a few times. In DNA, the CDR3 is TGTGCCAGCAGCCCTACCGGGGGATCTCCTGAAGCTTTCTTT. As protein: CASSPTGGSPEAFF. V gene TRBV14 combines with J gene TRBJ1-1; the D gene is possibly TRBD1 (5 bases). This CDR3 region has 14 residues. Germline CDR1 and CDR2: SGHDN and FVKESK. Trimming cost V 4 bases and J 6 bases, with 15 bases left between them.

In nucleotides, the CDR3 is TGTGCCAGCAGTCAGGGATCCCGGGTACTCGAGCAGTACTTC. Translated: CASSQGSRVLEQYF. The V and J genes are TRBV28 and TRBJ2-7; maybe TRBD1 (5 bases). Deletions cut 5 bases from V and 6 bases from J, with 17 bases between. The CDR3 has 14 residues. The germline V gene has CDR1 MDHEN and CDR2 SYDVKM.

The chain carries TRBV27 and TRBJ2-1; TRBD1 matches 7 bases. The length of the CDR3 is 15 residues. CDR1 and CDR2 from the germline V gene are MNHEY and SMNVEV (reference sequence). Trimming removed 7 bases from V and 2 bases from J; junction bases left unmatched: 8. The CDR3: CASNPGTATYNEQFF. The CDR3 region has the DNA TGTGCCAGCAACCCCGGGACAGCTACCTACAATGAGCAGTTCTTC.